Listed below are T cell receptor beta chains from one sample, sequenced in a study of CD4 T cells in relation to SARS-CoV-2 and coronaviruses. Their antigens remain unidentified. TCRdb's table, derived via immunoSEQ multiplex PCR, lists solely in-frame clones and lacks some. The sample contains about 43,000 clones, over 70% of which appear only once. Sequencing was carried out using naive CD4+ T cells from PBMCs, cultured in vitro. All receptors come from an adult with COVID-19. Both conserved end residues are part of each CDR3. A D gene is named only where the DNA matches it firmly. Some rows have no size entry. The others give once, few or many, or a class for an expanded clone.

D gene	clone size	V gene	J gene	CDR3 protein	CDR3 DNA
TRBD2	NA	TRBV5-4	TRBJ2-3	CASSTTGTSGATQYF	TGTGCCAGCAGCACAACCGGGACTAGCGGGGCGACGCAGTATTTT
TRBD1	NA	TRBV18	TRBJ2-7	CASSPSSVGTANF	TGTGCCAGCTCACCATCCAGCGTGGGGACAGCAAACTTC
NA	few	TRBV14	TRBJ1-3	CASSQVPVTGNTIYF	TGTGCCAGCAGCCAAGTGCCGGTGACTGGAAACACCATATATTTT
NA	NA	TRBV28	TRBJ2-3	CASSSAPPMRGGVQYF	TGTGCCAGCAGTTCCGCCCCCCCCATGAGGGGGGGGGTGCAGTATTTT
NA	NA	TRBV14	TRBJ2-3	CASSQAGAGRDTQYF	TGTGCCAGCAGCCAAGCCGGCGCGGGGAGAGATACGCAGTATTTT
NA	NA	TRBV5-4	TRBJ1-2	CASSLGGQPLVTF	TGTGCCAGCAGCTTGGGGGGACAACCTCTTGTCACCTTC
NA	NA	TRBV13	TRBJ2-7	CASSFRRRSSGYEQYF	TGTGCCAGCAGCTTCCGTCGGCGGTCCTCTGGGTACGAGCAGTACTTC
NA	NA	TRBV18	TRBJ1-5	CASSPQGRGSNQPQHF	TGTGCCAGCTCACCCCAGGGAAGGGGGTCCAATCAGCCCCAGCATTTT
TRBD2	once	TRBV28	TRBJ2-5	CASILSGSRQETQYF	TGTGCCAGCATCCTTAGCGGGAGTAGACAAGAGACCCAGTACTTC
TRBD1	NA	TRBV7-3	TRBJ2-2	CASSSTGGPNTGELFF	TGTGCCAGCAGCTCGACAGGGGGCCCGAACACCGGGGAGCTGTTTTTT
NA	NA	TRBV11-2	TRBJ2-3	CASSLVGSSDTQYF	TGTGCCAGCAGCTTAGTGGGTTCATCAGATACGCAGTATTTT
NA	NA	TRBV19	TRBJ1-3	CASSRKSSGNTIYF	TGTGCCAGTAGTCGGAAGAGCTCTGGAAACACCATATATTTT
NA	NA	TRBV4-1	TRBJ2-7	CASSQVDTGSYEQYF	TGCGCCAGCAGCCAAGTTGACACCGGCTCCTACGAGCAGTACTTC
TRBD1	NA	TRBV7-9	TRBJ2-5	CASRKGQGETQYF	TGTGCCAGCAGGAAGGGACAGGGCGAGACCCAGTACTTC
TRBD2	NA	TRBV28	TRBJ2-3	CASCHQAGPTDTQYF	TGTGCCAGCTGTCACCAAGCGGGACCCACAGATACGCAGTATTTT
NA	few	TRBV24-1	TRBJ1-5	CATSEQGQPQHF	TGTGCCACCAGTGAACAGGGACAGCCCCAGCATTTT